This TCR beta chain is drawn from a study of shared T cell receptors in the human thymus (dated by TCRdb to about 2021). With respect to the entire study: The study examined how self-reactive, shared T-cell receptor alpha chains are generated in the human thymus.

For CDR1 and CDR2, the germline V gene lists MDHEN and SYDVKM. The CDR3 holds 14 amino acids from the cysteine to the phenylalanine. Left in the record is the CDR3 DNA by itself, 42 bases read in frame from the first base. V is pruned by 3 bases and J by 10 bases, leaving 7 bases of the junction without a gene match. In regard to this clone: No cognate antigen has been identified for it. Base qualities were left out, and no much larger clone turns up one base away.

The library was built by means of the immunoSEQ multiplex PCR assay. TCRdb provides this immuneACCESS table in a form limited to in-frame rearrangements. Some clones are lacking; in checked studies, under half of them reflect an unresolved V gene, and why the rest are absent is not known. The sample yields a few hundred thousand clones; 95% were counted once. Around 0.018% of the sample rests with the top ten. The TCR originated in a human donor. The sequence joins TRBV28 to TRBJ1-2; TRBD1 matches 11 bases in the middle. The sample comprised thymocytes. The CDR3 amino acid sequence is: CASSFLGQGEYYTF. At the DNA level, the sequence is TGTGCCAGCAGTTTTTTGGGACAGGGGGAGTACTACACCTTC.